Presented here are 26 T cell receptor beta chains from one specimen sequenced in a study of cytomegalovirus exposure and HLA in healthy donors. Some clones are missing from TCRdb's copy, which holds only in-frame ones; the method was immunoSEQ multiplex PCR. The sample contains around 70,000 clones, 94% of which appear only once. Sequences were obtained from PBMCs. Receptors originate from a woman under 30 in good health and CMV-seropositive.

This clone has just one count. The genes are TRBV18 and TRBJ2-7; D ambiguous. CDR1 and CDR2 (germline): KGHSH, LQKENI. Deletions cut 6 bases from V and 2 bases from J, with 11 bases between. This CDR3 spans 13 amino acids. CDR3 bases: TGTGCCAGCTCTCTACTACCCGCCTACGAGCAGTACTTC. Translation: CASSLLPAYEQYF.

As to this clone: The identical CDR3 is also encoded by other nucleotide sequences in the sample. DNA for the CDR3: TGCGCCAGCAGCTTGGGACAGGGGAGGACTGAAGCTTTCTTT. This gives the protein CASSLGQGRTEAFF. The rearrangement links TRBV5-1 to TRBJ1-1; 8 nucleotides line up with TRBD1. The ends lost 0 bases at V and 5 bases at J; junction bases unmatched: 3. CDR3 length: 14 amino acids. CDR1 and CDR2 (germline): SGHRS, YFSETQ.

The chain has TRBV30 and TRBJ1-5, with 9 bases fitting TRBD1. Germline V gives CDR1 GTSNPN, CDR2 SVGIG (reference sequence). J gave up 9 bases and V 2 bases, and 8 bases lay outside the gene matches. This CDR3 has 14 residues. CDR3 amino acids: CAWSRGQGVMPQHF. CDR3 nucleotide sequence: TGTGCCTGGAGTAGGGGACAGGGAGTTATGCCCCAGCATTTT.

This clone was counted between two and nine times. V and J are TRBV6-5 and TRBJ2-1; D unclear. Germline loops: CDR1 MNHEY, CDR2 SVGAGI. CDR3 size: 13 residues. Trimming took 8 bases from V and 4 from J, leaving 12 bases between them. For the CDR3, the DNA is TGTGCCAGCGCTGTTAGCCGATACAATGAGCAGTTCTTC. Its translation is CASAVSRYNEQFF.

V usage is TRBV4-1 and J usage is TRBJ2-5, with 12 bases aligning to TRBD2. In germline, CDR1 is MGHRA, CDR2 YSYEKL. V dropped 0 bases and J dropped 5; count of bases not matched to a gene: 4. The CDR3 is made up of 16 amino acids. This CDR3 is CASSQDTSGGPETQYF. In DNA form, the CDR3 reads TGCGCCAGCAGCCAAGACACTAGCGGGGGGCCGGAGACCCAGTACTTC.

The rearrangement links TRBV27 to TRBJ2-1; perhaps TRBD1 as D (6 bases). The CDR3 is 18 amino acids. In germline, CDR1 is MNHEY, CDR2 SMNVEV (reference sequence). The germline V and J ends were trimmed by 3 bases and 2 bases, with 20 bases remaining between them. The CDR3 nucleotides are TGTGCCAGCAGTTTGACACCCTACAGGGTTCGACCCTACAATGAGCAGTTCTTC. Its translation is CASSLTPYRVRPYNEQFF.

The table lists this clone with a few counts. The chain employs TRBV7-8 and TRBJ1-1; D is unresolved. V was clipped by 3 bases and J by 1 base, with 15 bases between them. This CDR3 has 16 amino acids. Germline V CDR1 and CDR2: SGHVS, FQNEAQ. The CDR3: CASSLSGRDSNTEAFF. The CDR3 coding sequence is TGTGCCAGCAGCTTGTCGGGAAGGGATTCGAACACTGAAGCTTTCTTT.

The V and J genes are TRBV7-2 and TRBJ2-3; 11 bases line up with TRBD2. This CDR3 spans 14 amino acids. Germline loops: CDR1 SGHTA, CDR2 FQGNSA. V lost 5 bases and J lost 6; bases outside the gene matches: 4. CDR3 sequence reads: CASSRLAGMDTQYF. Here the CDR3 DNA reads TGTGCCAGCAGCCGACTAGCGGGAATGGATACGCAGTATTTT.

The chain's CDR3 is CAWSRGLVYNEQFF. CDR3 DNA sequence: TGTGCCTGGAGTAGGGGCCTCGTTTACAATGAGCAGTTCTTC. The chain links TRBV30 to TRBJ2-1; possibly TRBD1 for D (5 bases). CDR1 is GTSNPN and CDR2 is SVGIG in the germline V gene (reference sequence). The CDR3 consists of 14 residues. V dropped 2 bases and J dropped 4 bases, with 12 bases sitting between them.

The chain joins TRBV28 to TRBJ2-7, with a weak D call TRBD2 (5 bases). This CDR3 region has 16 residues. Germline lookup yields CDR1 MDHEN and CDR2 SYDVKM. V dropped 4 bases and J dropped 4 bases, with 20 bases sitting between them. The CDR3 nucleotides are TGTGCCAGCAGTTCCGGCGGTGGGAGTCACTCGTACGAGCAGTACTTC. As protein: CASSSGGGSHSYEQYF.

This rearrangement joins TRBV18 to TRBJ1-3; the D gene is possibly TRBD1 (5 bases). Trimming shortened V by 6 bases and J by 2 bases, and 23 bases separated the two germline ends. CDR1 and CDR2 (germline): KGHSH, LQKENI. The CDR3 is made up of 18 amino acids. The CDR3 bases are TGTGCCAGCTCGTCCCACCCCGGAGGGGTAAACGCTGGAAACACCATATATTTT. Translating gives CASSSHPGGVNAGNTIYF.

The chain combines TRBV5-6 with TRBJ2-2, with a tentative D call TRBD2 (6 bases). The germline V and J ends were trimmed by 2 bases and 7 bases, with 9 bases remaining between them. The CDR3 runs to 13 residues. Germline CDR1 reads SGHDT; CDR2 reads YYEEEE. Written as DNA, the CDR3 is TGTGCCAGCAGCTTCCCCGGGGGCGGGGAGCTGTTTTTT. Residues: CASSFPGGGELFF. Combining the CDR3 with reference TRBV5-6 and TRBJ2-2 gives the whole variable domain DAGVTQSPTHLIKTRGQQVTLRCSPKSGHDTVSWYQQALGQGPQFIFQYYEEEERQRGNFPDRFSGHQFPNYSSELNVNALLLGDSALYLCASSFPGGGELFFGEGSRLTVL.

The chain carries TRBV5-1 and TRBJ2-3; no clear D. Looked up from germline, CDR1 is SGHRS and CDR2 is YFSETQ. The V end lost 1 base, the J end lost 1 base, and 13 bases lay between the germline ends. The CDR3 is made up of 16 amino acids. This chain's CDR3 is CASSLSDRAGTDTQYF. The DNA of the CDR3 is TGCGCCAGCAGCTTGTCGGATCGTGCGGGCACAGATACGCAGTATTTT.

The V call is TRBV2, the J call TRBJ2-1; no definite D call. This CDR3 contains 13 residues. With 6 bases removed from V and 12 bases from J, the gap between germline ends came to 18 bases. The germline gives CDR1 SNHLY, CDR2 FYNNEI. The CDR3 sequence is CASSSRMRRVQFF. In nucleotides, the CDR3 is TGTGCCAGCAGCTCGAGGATGCGCCGAGTGCAGTTCTTC.

The CDR3 bases are TGTGCCAGCAGCTTAACCCCCCTTGTGGTTAGTGAAAAACTGTTTTTT. The encoded protein is CASSLTPLVVSEKLFF. The chain carries TRBV7-9 and TRBJ1-4; no firm D call. The V gene lost 2 bases and the J gene lost 7 bases, with 17 bases spanning the gap. Per germline, CDR1 SEHNR and CDR2 FQNEAQ (reference sequence). The CDR3 is 16 residues long. The variable domain in full, with the rest retrieved from reference TRBV7-9 and TRBJ1-4, is DTGVSQNPRHKITKRGQNVTFRCDPISEHNRLYWYRQTLGQGPEFLTYFQNEAQLEKSRLLSDRFSAERPKGSFSTLEIQRTEQGDSAMYLCASSLTPLVVSEKLFFGSGTQLSVL.

This chain uses TRBV19 with TRBJ1-1; 9 nucleotides align to TRBD1. V was pared by 5 bases and J by 4 bases, with 5 bases of the junction left unmatched. This CDR3 has 14 residues. Per the germline V gene, CDR1 is LNHDA and CDR2 is SQIVND (reference sequence). CDR3 protein: CASSAKTGGTEAFF. The CDR3 DNA reads TGTGCCAGTAGTGCCAAGACAGGGGGCACTGAAGCTTTCTTT.

V gene TRBV9 combines with J gene TRBJ1-4; tentatively, D is TRBD1 (6 bases). The length of the CDR3 is 15 residues. CDR1 is SGDLS and CDR2 is YYNGEE in the germline V gene. The V and J ends lost 4 bases and 8 bases respectively, with 18 bases between them. CDR3 residues: CASSPSGGYLEKLFF. The CDR3 region has the DNA TGTGCCAGCAGCCCAAGTGGGGGCTATTTAGAAAAACTGTTTTTT. Supplemented by reference TRBV9 and TRBJ1-4, the full variable domain reads DSGVTQTPKHLITATGQRVTLRCSPRSGDLSVYWYQQSLDQGLQFLIQYYNGEERAKGNILERFSAQQFPDLHSELNLSSLELGDSALYFCASSPSGGYLEKLFFGSGTQLSVL.

This clone was recorded a few times. The chain recombines TRBV27 with TRBJ2-3; 9 bases are a match to TRBD2. Germline-derived CDR1 and CDR2 are MNHEY and SMNVEV (reference sequence). J was trimmed by 0 bases and V by 6 bases; bases with no gene match: 10. This CDR3 has 17 residues. CDR3 nucleotide sequence: TGTGCCAGCAGGGGGCTAGCGGGGCGATCTAGCACAGATACGCAGTATTTT. This sequence encodes CASRGLAGRSSTDTQYF.

The V gene is TRBV7-9, the J gene TRBJ2-3; D perhaps matches TRBD2 (7 bases). CDR3 size: 16 residues. Trimming shortened V by 5 bases and J by 6 bases, and 21 bases separated the two germline ends. Germline V lookup: CDR1 SEHNR, CDR2 FQNEAQ (reference sequence). CDR3 protein: CASSQLRWTRGDTQYF. CDR3 in DNA: TGTGCCAGCAGCCAACTTCGATGGACTAGGGGGGATACGCAGTATTTT.

The table lists this clone with a count of one. V and J are TRBV14 and TRBJ1-1; maybe TRBD1 (6 bases). Trimming removed 5 bases from V and 1 base from J, with 17 bases in between. This CDR3 is 16 amino acids long. CDR1 is SGHDN and CDR2 is FVKESK in the germline V gene. CDR3 residues: CASSVRQDIWNTEAFF. Written as DNA, the CDR3 is TGTGCCAGCAGCGTGCGACAGGACATATGGAACACTGAAGCTTTCTTT.

This clone was detected a few times. Here the CDR3 DNA reads TGTGCCAGCAACCAAGGCGGATCCTACGAGCAGTACTTC. This codes for CASNQGGSYEQYF. The chain employs TRBV2 and TRBJ2-7; D gene uncertain. V was cut by 7 bases and J by 1 base, with 11 bases left in between. Germline CDR1 SNHLY, CDR2 FYNNEI. The CDR3 is 13 amino acids.

The genes are TRBV5-6 and TRBJ1-2, with 7 bases aligning to TRBD1. Germline lookup yields CDR1 SGHDT and CDR2 YYEEEE. Trimming cost V 0 bases and J 4 bases; bases outside gene matches: 9. There are 16 residues in the CDR3. CDR3 loop: CASSLVAGGFSYGYTF. The CDR3 DNA reads as TGTGCCAGCAGCTTGGTGGCAGGGGGTTTCAGCTATGGCTACACCTTC.

The V call is TRBV27, the J call TRBJ1-2; 7 nucleotides line up with TRBD1. Trimming cost V 4 bases and J 8 bases; bases outside gene matches: 4. CDR3 length: 12 residues. CDR1 MNHEY and CDR2 SMNVEV come from the germline V gene (reference sequence). DNA for the CDR3: TGTGCCAGCAGTTCGGACAGGAGAGGCTACACCTTC. The encoded protein is CASSSDRRGYTF.

The chain joins TRBV4-2 to TRBJ1-4; D unresolved. Germline V gives CDR1 LGHNA, CDR2 YNFKEQ. Trimming pared 4 bases from V and 0 bases from J, leaving 12 bases between. CDR3 length: 16 amino acids. The CDR3 loop is CASSPRNFATNEKLFF. Written as DNA, the CDR3 is TGTGCCAGCAGCCCTAGAAACTTTGCAACTAATGAAAAACTGTTTTTT.

The chain couples TRBV19 to TRBJ1-2; the D is unclear. Trimming left V 5 bases short and J 7 bases short, with 14 bases between. Germline CDR1 is LNHDA and CDR2 is SQIVND (reference sequence). The CDR3 is made up of 13 amino acids. The CDR3 sequence is CASSLLGRSGYTF. The CDR3 DNA follows: TGTGCCAGTAGTCTCCTCGGGAGGAGTGGCTACACCTTC.

The chain recombines TRBV6-4 with TRBJ2-1, with 13 nucleotides matching TRBD2. With V trimmed by 6 bases and J by 7 bases, 6 bases remained unmatched. This CDR3 has 15 residues. Germline V lookup: CDR1 MRHNA, CDR2 SNTAGT. The CDR3, as DNA: TGTGCCAGCAGCTTGGGACTAGCGGGACCAAATGAGCAGTTCTTC. As protein: CASSLGLAGPNEQFF.